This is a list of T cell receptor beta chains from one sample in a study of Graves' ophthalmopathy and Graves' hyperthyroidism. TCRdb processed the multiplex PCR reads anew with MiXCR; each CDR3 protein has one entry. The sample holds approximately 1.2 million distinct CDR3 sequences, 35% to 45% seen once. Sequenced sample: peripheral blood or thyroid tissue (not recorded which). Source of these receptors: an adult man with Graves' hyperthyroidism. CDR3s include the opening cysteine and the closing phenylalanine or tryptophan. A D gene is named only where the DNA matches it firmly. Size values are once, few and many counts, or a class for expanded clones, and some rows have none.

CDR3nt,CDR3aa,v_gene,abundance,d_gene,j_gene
TGTGCCAGCAGCTTGGCCCCCCCCGTGGAGACCCAGTACTTC,CASSLAPPVETQYF,TRBV5-4,.,.,TRBJ2-5
TGTGCCAGCAGAGTTACAGCTGAGACCCAGCATTTT,CASRVTAETQHF,TRBV2,.,.,TRBJ1-5
TGTGCCACCAGCACAAGCAACGGGGATCAGCCCCAGTACTTC,CATSTSNGDQPQYF,TRBV15,.,.,TRBJ2-5
TGTGCCAGCAGCACTAGCGGGACCCCCGGGGGGGACCAGTACTTC,CASSTSGTPGGDQYF,TRBV7-2,.,TRBD2,TRBJ2-5
TGTGCCACCAGCAGAGTTGGGGTTCGGGCCCAGCATTTT,CATSRVGVRAQHF,TRBV15,.,.,TRBJ1-5
TGTGCCAGCAGCTTAGATTGGGGTCCTCAGCCCCAGCATTTT,CASSLDWGPQPQHF,TRBV7-8,many,.,TRBJ1-5
TGTGCCAGTAGTATACAGTACAGGGGACGCAATCAGCCCCAGCATTTT,CASSIQYRGRNQPQHF,TRBV19,.,TRBD1,TRBJ1-5
TGTGCCAGCAGCTTCGGCGGGGACTCCTACGAGCAGTACTTC,CASSFGGDSYEQYF,TRBV7-2,many,.,TRBJ2-7
TGTGCCAGCAGTTGGACAGGATCGAACTACGAGCAGTACTTC,CASSWTGSNYEQYF,TRBV27,few,TRBD1,TRBJ2-7
TGTGCCAGCAGTTCGATGGACAGGGAAGGTCGACCCCAGCATTTT,CASSSMDREGRPQHF,TRBV28,.,TRBD1,TRBJ1-5
TGTGCCAGCACCTCCAGTCCAGCGGGGGCCTACGAGCAGTACTTC,CASTSSPAGAYEQYF,TRBV5-8,.,TRBD2,TRBJ2-7
TGTGCCAGCAGCTTAGCAGCGGCAGTTGAAAAACTGTTTTTT,CASSLAAAVEKLFF,TRBV7-8,many,.,TRBJ1-4
TGTGCCAGCAGTATAACAGAAACGTACCAAGAGACCCAGTACTTC,CASSITETYQETQYF,TRBV12-3/TRBV12-4,many,.,TRBJ2-5
TGTGCCATCAGCCGGACAGATAATAGCAATCAGCCCCAGCATTTT,CAISRTDNSNQPQHF,TRBV10-3,many,.,TRBJ1-5
TGTGCCATTATGACAGGGTCAACCTACGAGCAGTACTTC,CAIMTGSTYEQYF,TRBV7-9,many,TRBD1,TRBJ2-7
TGCAGCGTTGAAGTTTTTCCGGGACAGGGGGCCTACGAGCAGTACTTC,CSVEVFPGQGAYEQYF,TRBV29-1,few,TRBD1,TRBJ2-7
TGTGCCAGCAGCGGGGGGACTAGCCGCGAGCAGTACTTC,CASSGGTSREQYF,TRBV5-6,.,TRBD2,TRBJ2-7